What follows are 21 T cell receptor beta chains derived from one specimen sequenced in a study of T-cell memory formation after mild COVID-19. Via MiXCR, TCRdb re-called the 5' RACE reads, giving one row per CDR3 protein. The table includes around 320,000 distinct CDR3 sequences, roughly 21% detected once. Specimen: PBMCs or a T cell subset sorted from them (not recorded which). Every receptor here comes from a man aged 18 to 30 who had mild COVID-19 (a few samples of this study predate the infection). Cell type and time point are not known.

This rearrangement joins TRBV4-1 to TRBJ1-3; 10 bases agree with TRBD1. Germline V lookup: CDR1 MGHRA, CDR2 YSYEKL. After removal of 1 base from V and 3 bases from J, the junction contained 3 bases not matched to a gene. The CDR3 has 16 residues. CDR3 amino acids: CASSQGQGANGNTIYF. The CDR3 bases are TGCGCCAGCAGCCAAGGACAGGGGGCGAATGGAAACACCATATATTTT.

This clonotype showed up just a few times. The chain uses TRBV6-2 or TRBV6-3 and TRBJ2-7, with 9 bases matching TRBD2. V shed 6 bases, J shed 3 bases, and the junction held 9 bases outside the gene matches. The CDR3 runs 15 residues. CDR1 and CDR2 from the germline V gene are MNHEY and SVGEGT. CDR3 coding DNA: TGTGCCAGCAGCTACGCGGGGGGGCCTTACTACGAGCAGTACGTC. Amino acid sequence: CASSYAGGPYYEQYV.

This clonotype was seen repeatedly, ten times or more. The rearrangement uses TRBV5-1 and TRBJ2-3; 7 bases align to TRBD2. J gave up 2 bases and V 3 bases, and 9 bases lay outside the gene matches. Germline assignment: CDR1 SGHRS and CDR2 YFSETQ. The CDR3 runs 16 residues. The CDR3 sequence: CASSSPGAGDTDTQYF. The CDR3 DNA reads TGCGCCAGCAGCTCACCTGGGGCGGGGGACACAGATACGCAGTATTTT.

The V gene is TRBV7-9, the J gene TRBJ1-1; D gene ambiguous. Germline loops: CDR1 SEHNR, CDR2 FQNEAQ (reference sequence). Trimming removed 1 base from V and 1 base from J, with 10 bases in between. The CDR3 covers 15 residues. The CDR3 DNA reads TGTGCCAGCAGCTTAGGTAACAGACCGAACACTGAAGCTTTCTTT. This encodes CASSLGNRPNTEAFF.

For the CDR3, the DNA is TGTGCCAGCAGCCCCGGGACTTCGAACACAGATACGCAGTATTTT. This sequence encodes CASSPGTSNTDTQYF. This chain links TRBV7-9 with TRBJ2-3; the D gene is possibly TRBD2 (6 bases). The CDR3 spans 15 residues. The germline V gene encodes CDR1 SEHNR and CDR2 FQNEAQ (reference sequence). V lost 5 bases and J lost 2, with 14 bases in between.

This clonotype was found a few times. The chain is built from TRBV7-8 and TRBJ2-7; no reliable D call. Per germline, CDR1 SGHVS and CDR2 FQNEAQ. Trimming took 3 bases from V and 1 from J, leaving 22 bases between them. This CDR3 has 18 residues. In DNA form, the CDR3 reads TGTGCCAGCAGCTTTAGGTTTTCCCCCCCAGACAAGTCCTACGAGCAGTACTTC. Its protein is CASSFRFSPPDKSYEQYF.

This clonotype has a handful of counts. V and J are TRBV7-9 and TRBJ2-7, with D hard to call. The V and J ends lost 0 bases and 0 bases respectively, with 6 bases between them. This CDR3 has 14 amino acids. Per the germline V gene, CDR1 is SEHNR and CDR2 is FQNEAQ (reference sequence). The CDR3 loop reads CASSLAEFSYEQYF. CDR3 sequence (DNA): TGTGCCAGCAGCTTAGCCGAGTTCTCCTACGAGCAGTACTTC.

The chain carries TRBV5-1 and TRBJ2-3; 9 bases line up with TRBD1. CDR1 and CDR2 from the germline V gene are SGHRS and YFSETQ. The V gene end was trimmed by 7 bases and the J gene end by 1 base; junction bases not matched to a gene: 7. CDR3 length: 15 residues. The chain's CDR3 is CASGAGTGRTDTQYF. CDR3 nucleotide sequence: TGCGCCAGCGGGGCGGGGACAGGGCGCACAGATACGCAGTATTTT. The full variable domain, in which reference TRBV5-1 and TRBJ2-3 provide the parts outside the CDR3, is KAGVTQTPRYLIKTRGQQVTLSCSPISGHRSVSWYQQTPGQGLQFLFEYFSETQRNKGNFPGRFSGRQFSNSRSEMNVSTLELGDSALYLCASGAGTGRTDTQYFGPGTRLTVL.

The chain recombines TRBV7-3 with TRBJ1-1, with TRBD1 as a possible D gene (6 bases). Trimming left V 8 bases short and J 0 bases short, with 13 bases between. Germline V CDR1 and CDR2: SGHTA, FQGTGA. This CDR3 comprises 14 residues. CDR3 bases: TGTGCCAGCGTTTCAGGGGCCGTGAACACTGAAGCTTTCTTT. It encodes CASVSGAVNTEAFF.

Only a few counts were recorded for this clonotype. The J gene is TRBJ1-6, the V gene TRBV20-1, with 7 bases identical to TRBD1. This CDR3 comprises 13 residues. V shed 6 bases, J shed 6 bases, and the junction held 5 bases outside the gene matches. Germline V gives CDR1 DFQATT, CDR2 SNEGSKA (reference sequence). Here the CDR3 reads CSALTGPNSPLHF. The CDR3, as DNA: TGCAGTGCCCTGACAGGGCCTAATTCACCCCTCCACTTT.

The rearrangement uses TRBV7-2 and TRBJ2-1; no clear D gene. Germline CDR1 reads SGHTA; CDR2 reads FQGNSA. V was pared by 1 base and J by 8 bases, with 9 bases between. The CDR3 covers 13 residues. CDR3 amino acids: CASSLGVGYEQFF. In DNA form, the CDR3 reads TGTGCCAGCAGCTTAGGTGTAGGGTATGAGCAGTTCTTC.

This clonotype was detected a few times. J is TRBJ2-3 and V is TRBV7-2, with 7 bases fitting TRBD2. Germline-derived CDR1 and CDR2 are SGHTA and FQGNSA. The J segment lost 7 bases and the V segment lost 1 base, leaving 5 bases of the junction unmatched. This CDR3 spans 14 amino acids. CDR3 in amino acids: CASSLEMSGNTQYF. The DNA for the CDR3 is TGTGCCAGCAGCTTAGAGATGAGCGGGAATACGCAGTATTTT.

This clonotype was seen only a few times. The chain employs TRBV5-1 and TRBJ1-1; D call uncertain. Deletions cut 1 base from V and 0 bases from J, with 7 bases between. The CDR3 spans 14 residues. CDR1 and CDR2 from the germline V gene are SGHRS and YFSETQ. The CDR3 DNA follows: TGCGCCAGCAGCTTGTTGGCAATGAACACTGAAGCTTTCTTT. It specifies CASSLLAMNTEAFF. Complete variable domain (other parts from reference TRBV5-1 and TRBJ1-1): KAGVTQTPRYLIKTRGQQVTLSCSPISGHRSVSWYQQTPGQGLQFLFEYFSETQRNKGNFPGRFSGRQFSNSRSEMNVSTLELGDSALYLCASSLLAMNTEAFFGQGTRLTVV.

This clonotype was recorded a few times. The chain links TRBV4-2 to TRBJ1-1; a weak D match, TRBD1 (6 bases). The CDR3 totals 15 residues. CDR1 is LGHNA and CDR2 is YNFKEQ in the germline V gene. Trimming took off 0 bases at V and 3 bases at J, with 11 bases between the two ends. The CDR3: CASSQEYRADTEAFF. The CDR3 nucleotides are TGTGCCAGCAGCCAAGAATACAGGGCGGACACTGAAGCTTTCTTT.

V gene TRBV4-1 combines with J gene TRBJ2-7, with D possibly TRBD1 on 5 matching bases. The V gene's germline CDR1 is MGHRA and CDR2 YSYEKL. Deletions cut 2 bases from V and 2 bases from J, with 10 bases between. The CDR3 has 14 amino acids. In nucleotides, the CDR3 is TGCGCCAGCAGCCAACCAGGGCAAACCTACGAGCAGTACTTC. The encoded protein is CASSQPGQTYEQYF.

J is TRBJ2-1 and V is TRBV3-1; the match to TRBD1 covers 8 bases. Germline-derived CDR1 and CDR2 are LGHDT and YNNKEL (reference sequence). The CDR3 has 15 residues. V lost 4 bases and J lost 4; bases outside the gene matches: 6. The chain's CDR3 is CASSPRGRRYNEQFF. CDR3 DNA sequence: TGTGCCAGCAGCCCCAGGGGGCGAAGATACAATGAGCAGTTCTTC.

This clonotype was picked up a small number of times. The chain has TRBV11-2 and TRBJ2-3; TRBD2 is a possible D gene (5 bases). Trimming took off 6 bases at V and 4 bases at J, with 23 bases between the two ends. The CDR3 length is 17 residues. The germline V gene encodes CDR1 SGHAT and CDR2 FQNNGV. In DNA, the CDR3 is TGTGCCAGCAGTTCCCCGTCCGGGGTCCCTGTCGCAGATACGCAGTATTTT. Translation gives CASSSPSGVPVADTQYF. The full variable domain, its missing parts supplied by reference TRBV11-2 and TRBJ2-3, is EAGVAQSPRYKIIEKRQSVAFWCNPISGHATLYWYQQILGQGPKLLIQFQNNGVVDDSQLPKDRFSAERLKGVDSTLKIQPAKLEDSAVYLCASSSPSGVPVADTQYFGPGTRLTVL.

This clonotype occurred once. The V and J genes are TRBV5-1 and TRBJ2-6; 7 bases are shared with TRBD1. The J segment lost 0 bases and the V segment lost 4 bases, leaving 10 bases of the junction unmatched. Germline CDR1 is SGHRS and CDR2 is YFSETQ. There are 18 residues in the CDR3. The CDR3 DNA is TGCGCCAGCAGCAACACAGGGGCGGGTCTCTCTGGGGCCAACGTCCTGACTTTC. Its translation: CASSNTGAGLSGANVLTF. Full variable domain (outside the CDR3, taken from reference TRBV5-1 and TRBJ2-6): KAGVTQTPRYLIKTRGQQVTLSCSPISGHRSVSWYQQTPGQGLQFLFEYFSETQRNKGNFPGRFSGRQFSNSRSEMNVSTLELGDSALYLCASSNTGAGLSGANVLTFGAGSRLTVL.

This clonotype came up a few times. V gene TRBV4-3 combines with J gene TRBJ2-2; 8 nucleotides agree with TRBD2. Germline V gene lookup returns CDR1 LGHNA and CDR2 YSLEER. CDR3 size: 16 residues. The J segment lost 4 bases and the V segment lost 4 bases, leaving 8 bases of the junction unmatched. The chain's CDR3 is CASSPASGGPTGELFF. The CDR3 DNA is TGCGCCAGCAGCCCGGCTTCGGGAGGGCCCACCGGGGAGCTGTTTTTT.

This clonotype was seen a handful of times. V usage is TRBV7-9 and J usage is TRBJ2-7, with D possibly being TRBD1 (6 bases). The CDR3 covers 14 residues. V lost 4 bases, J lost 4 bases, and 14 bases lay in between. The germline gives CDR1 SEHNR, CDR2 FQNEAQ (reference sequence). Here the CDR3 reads CASSSPRRGYEQYV. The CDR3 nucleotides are TGTGCCAGCAGCTCCCCCCGCAGGGGATACGAGCAGTACGTC.

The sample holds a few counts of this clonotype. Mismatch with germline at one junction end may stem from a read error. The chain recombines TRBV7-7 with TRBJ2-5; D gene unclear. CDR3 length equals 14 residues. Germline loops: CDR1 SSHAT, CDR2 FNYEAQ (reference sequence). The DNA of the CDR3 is TGTGCTAGCAGTTTCCAAGGCCCCCAAGAGACCCAGTACTTC. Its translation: CASSFQGPQETQYF.